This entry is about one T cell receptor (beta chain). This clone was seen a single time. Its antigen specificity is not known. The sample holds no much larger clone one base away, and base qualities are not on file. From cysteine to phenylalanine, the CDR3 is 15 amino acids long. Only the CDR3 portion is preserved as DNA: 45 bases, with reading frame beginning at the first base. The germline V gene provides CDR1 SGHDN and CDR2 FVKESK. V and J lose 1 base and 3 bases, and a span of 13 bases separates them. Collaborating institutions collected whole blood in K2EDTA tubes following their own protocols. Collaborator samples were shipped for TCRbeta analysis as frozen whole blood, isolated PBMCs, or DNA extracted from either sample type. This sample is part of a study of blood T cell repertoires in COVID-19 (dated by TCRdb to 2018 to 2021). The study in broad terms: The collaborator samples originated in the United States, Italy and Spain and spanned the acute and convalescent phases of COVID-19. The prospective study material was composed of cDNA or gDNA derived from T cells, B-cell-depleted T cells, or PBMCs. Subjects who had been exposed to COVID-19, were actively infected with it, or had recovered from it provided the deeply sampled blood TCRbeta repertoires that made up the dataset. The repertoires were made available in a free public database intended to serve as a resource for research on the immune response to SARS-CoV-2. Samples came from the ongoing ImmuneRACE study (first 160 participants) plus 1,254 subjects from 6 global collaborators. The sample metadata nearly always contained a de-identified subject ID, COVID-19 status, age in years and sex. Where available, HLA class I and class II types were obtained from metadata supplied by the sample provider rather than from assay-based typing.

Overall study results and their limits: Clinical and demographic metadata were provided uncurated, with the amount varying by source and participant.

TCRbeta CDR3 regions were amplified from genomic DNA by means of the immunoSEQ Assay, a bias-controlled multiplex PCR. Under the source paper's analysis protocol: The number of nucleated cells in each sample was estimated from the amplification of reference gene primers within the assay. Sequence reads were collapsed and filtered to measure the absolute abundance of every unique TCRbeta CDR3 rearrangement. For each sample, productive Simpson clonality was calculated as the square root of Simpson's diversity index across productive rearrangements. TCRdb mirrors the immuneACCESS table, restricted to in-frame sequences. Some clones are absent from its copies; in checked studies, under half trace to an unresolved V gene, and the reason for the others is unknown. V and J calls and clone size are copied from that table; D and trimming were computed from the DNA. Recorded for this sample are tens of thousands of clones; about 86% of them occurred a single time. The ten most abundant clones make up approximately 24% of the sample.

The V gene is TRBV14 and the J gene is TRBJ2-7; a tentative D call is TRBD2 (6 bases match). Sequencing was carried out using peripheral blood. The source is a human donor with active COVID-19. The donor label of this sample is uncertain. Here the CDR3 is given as CASSQGPGVGYEQYF. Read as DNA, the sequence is TGTGCCAGCAGCCAAGGTCCGGGAGTGGGCTACGAGCAGTACTTC.